Listed below are T cell receptor beta chains from one sample, sequenced in a study of OX40 agonist ivuxolimab in advanced cancers. Sequencing was performed with immunoSEQ multiplex PCR; in TCRdb, only in-frame clones are kept and a portion is missing. The data hold about 27,000 clones, with about 85% observed a single time. The sample here was CD4+ or CD8+ T cells sorted from blood, taken in a trial of the OX40 agonist ivuxolimab. The receptors come from an adult with an advanced solid tumor such as melanoma, head and neck, liver or kidney cancer. Each CDR3 is given with its conserved first and last residue. The D gene is left open where the match is weak. Where a row states a size, it is once, few, many or the class of an expanded clone; other rows omit it.

cdr3_aa,cdr3_nt,v_call,clone_size,d_call,j_call
CASSEKGRGSNQPQHF,TGTGCCAGCAGTGAAAAGGGCAGGGGAAGTAATCAGCCCCAGCATTTT,TRBV6-1,once,NA,TRBJ1-5
CASGLDGQRVGYF,TGTGCTAGTGGTTTGGACGGACAGAGGGTGGGATACTTC,TRBV12-5,NA,NA,TRBJ2-4
CASSLEATGELFF,TGTGCCAGCAGCTTGGAGGCTACCGGGGAGCTGTTTTTT,TRBV5-6,NA,NA,TRBJ2-2
CASSQEVGLPYGYTF,TGCGCCAGCAGCCAAGAGGTGGGGTTACCCTATGGCTACACCTTC,TRBV4-1,NA,NA,TRBJ1-2
CASSIPGSSYEQYF,TGTGCCAGCAGTATCCCCGGGTCCTCCTACGAGCAGTACTTC,TRBV6-6,NA,NA,TRBJ2-7
CASSPGPDSPKNIQYF,TGTGCCAGCAGTCCAGGCCCCGACAGCCCCAAAAACATTCAGTACTTC,TRBV27,NA,NA,TRBJ2-4
CASLAIQTEGYEQYF,TGTGCCAGCCTCGCGATACAAACAGAAGGCTACGAGCAGTACTTC,TRBV7-9,NA,NA,TRBJ2-7
CASSWGVDEKLFF,TGTGCCAGCAGCTGGGGGGTGGATGAAAAACTGTTTTTT,TRBV7-9,once,NA,TRBJ1-4
CASSGRQGTVEQYF,TGTGCCAGTAGTGGGAGACAGGGGACCGTCGAGCAGTACTTC,TRBV19,NA,TRBD1,TRBJ2-7
CSVEPRDRETGELFF,TGCAGCGTTGAACCCCGGGACAGGGAGACCGGGGAGCTGTTTTTT,TRBV29-1,NA,TRBD1,TRBJ2-2
CASSSMSLYQETQYF,TGTGCCAGCAGTTCTATGTCCCTGTACCAAGAGACCCAGTACTTC,TRBV28,once,NA,TRBJ2-5
CASGWDQPQHF,TGTGCCAGCGGATGGGATCAGCCCCAGCATTTT,TRBV28,NA,NA,TRBJ1-5
CSVEDPGYEQYF,TGCAGCGTTGAGGACCCCGGTTACGAGCAGTACTTC,TRBV29-1,NA,NA,TRBJ2-7
CASSFGQIMNTEAFF,TGTGCCAGTAGTTTTGGACAGATAATGAACACTGAAGCTTTCTTT,TRBV19,NA,NA,TRBJ1-1
CASSPRPFVEAFF,TGTGCCAGCAGCCCCCGTCCATTTGTTGAAGCTTTCTTT,TRBV14,NA,NA,TRBJ1-1
CASSAQGYEQYF,TGTGCCAGCAGTGCACAGGGATACGAGCAGTACTTC,TRBV27,NA,NA,TRBJ2-7
CASSPGTGLSTEAFF,TGTGCCAGTAGTCCAGGGACAGGGTTGTCAACTGAAGCTTTCTTT,TRBV19,once,TRBD1,TRBJ1-1
CASSATGPLYGYTF,TGCGCCAGCAGTGCTACAGGGCCCCTCTATGGCTACACCTTC,TRBV10-2,NA,NA,TRBJ1-2
CASSSGQGTEPQHF,TGCGCCAGCAGCTCCGGACAGGGTACTGAGCCCCAGCATTTT,TRBV5-1,NA,TRBD1,TRBJ1-5
CASSLFVNTEAFF,TGTGCCAGCAGTTTATTTGTGAACACTGAAGCTTTCTTT,TRBV27,once,NA,TRBJ1-1
CASSLEAGRVYEQYF,TGTGCCAGCAGCTTAGAGGCAGGGAGAGTCTACGAGCAGTACTTC,TRBV7-9,NA,NA,TRBJ2-7
CASSLGSPLHF,TGTGCCAGCAGCTTAGGTTCACCCCTCCACTTT,TRBV11-2,NA,NA,TRBJ1-6
CASSLAVGSYEQYF,TGTGCCAGCAGCTTAGCTGTAGGATCCTACGAGCAGTACTTC,TRBV11-2,once,NA,TRBJ2-7
CASSFSFGGGNTIYF,TGTGCCAGCAGTTTTTCCTTTGGGGGAGGAAACACCATATATTTT,TRBV28,NA,NA,TRBJ1-3
CASGPWGGVADTQYF,TGTGCTAGTGGTCCCTGGGGCGGGGTGGCAGATACGCAGTATTTT,TRBV12-5,NA,NA,TRBJ2-3
CASSLVMAGGRNEQFF,TGCGCCAGCAGCTTGGTAATGGCGGGGGGCAGGAATGAGCAGTTCTTC,TRBV5-1,NA,TRBD2,TRBJ2-1
CAREHGEKLFF,TGTGCCCGGGAACATGGGGAAAAACTGTTTTTT,TRBV30,NA,NA,TRBJ1-4
CASSEFGHRVNSPLHF,TGTGCCAGCAGTGAATTCGGGCATCGGGTTAATTCACCCCTCCACTTT,TRBV6-1,NA,NA,TRBJ1-6
CASGLVAGYEQYF,TGTGCTAGTGGTTTGGTCGCTGGGTACGAGCAGTACTTC,TRBV12-5,large,NA,TRBJ2-7
CASSVQGAWETQYF,TGTGCCAGCAGCGTACAGGGGGCTTGGGAGACCCAGTACTTC,TRBV7-9,NA,TRBD1,TRBJ2-5
CSVGGGDYEQYF,TGCAGCGTTGGAGGAGGCGATTACGAGCAGTACTTC,TRBV29-1,NA,NA,TRBJ2-7
CASSLLQDSYEQYF,TGTGCCAGCAGCTTATTACAGGACTCCTACGAGCAGTACTTC,TRBV7-9,few,NA,TRBJ2-7
CASSAGTSYEQYF,TGCGCCAGCAGCGCCGGGACTAGCTACGAGCAGTACTTC,TRBV5-1,NA,TRBD2,TRBJ2-7
CASRQTRTAYGYTF,TGTGCCAGCAGGCAGACCCGGACAGCTTATGGCTACACCTTC,TRBV28,NA,NA,TRBJ1-2
CASSIGTGAFSGNTIYF,TGTGCCAGTAGTATCGGGACAGGGGCCTTCTCTGGAAACACCATATATTTT,TRBV19,NA,TRBD1,TRBJ1-3
CASSSSFSSGDTQYF,TGTGCCAGCAGTTCCTCTTTCTCAAGTGGAGATACGCAGTATTTT,TRBV27,NA,NA,TRBJ2-3
CASSVVERVGRRDGYTF,TGTGCCAGCAGCGTAGTGGAGAGGGTCGGGCGCAGGGATGGCTACACCTTC,TRBV9,NA,NA,TRBJ1-2
CASSYSNDNEQFF,TGCGCCAGCAGCTACTCGAATGACAATGAGCAGTTCTTC,TRBV4-1,NA,NA,TRBJ2-1
CASSPSGSSYNEQFF,TGTGCCAGTAGTCCTAGCGGGAGCTCCTACAATGAGCAGTTCTTC,TRBV19,NA,TRBD2,TRBJ2-1
CASTPQLGYGYTF,TGTGCCAGCACGCCTCAACTGGGCTATGGCTACACCTTC,TRBV6-1,NA,NA,TRBJ1-2
CASSLAADNEQFF,TGTGCCAGCAGCTTGGCCGCGGACAATGAGCAGTTCTTC,TRBV5-5,once,NA,TRBJ2-1
CSVYPDRENTEAFF,TGCAGCGTTTACCCGGACAGGGAGAACACTGAAGCTTTCTTT,TRBV29-1,NA,TRBD1,TRBJ1-1
CASSSPIQAGAEQYF,TGTGCCAGCAGCTCGCCCATACAGGCGGGGGCCGAGCAGTACTTC,TRBV14,NA,NA,TRBJ2-7
CASSYRDLGTEAFF,TGTGCCAGCAGTTACAGGGACCTGGGCACTGAAGCTTTCTTT,TRBV6-5,NA,NA,TRBJ1-1
CASSFGGASNTQYF,TGTGCCAGCAGCTTCGGAGGGGCGTCGAATACGCAGTATTTT,TRBV7-3,NA,NA,TRBJ2-3
CASSLSGTGTYEQYF,TGTGCCAGCAGCTTGTCCGGGACAGGGACCTACGAGCAGTACTTC,TRBV5-5,once,TRBD1,TRBJ2-7
CASSGKSSYEQYF,TGTGCCAGCAGTGGGAAAAGCTCCTACGAGCAGTACTTC,TRBV7-9,NA,NA,TRBJ2-7
CASSPSGGRQETQYF,TGTGCCAGCAGCCCATCAGGGGGAAGGCAAGAGACCCAGTACTTC,TRBV11-1,NA,TRBD1,TRBJ2-5
CASSDRTSSYEQYF,TGTGCCAGCAGTGACCGGACTAGTTCGTACGAGCAGTACTTC,TRBV6-1,once,TRBD2,TRBJ2-7
CASSPPRTNRYEQYF,TGTGCCAGCAGCCCACCTCGAACGAACCGATACGAGCAGTACTTC,TRBV28,NA,NA,TRBJ2-7
CAWTGVGEQYF,TGTGCCTGGACAGGGGTTGGTGAGCAGTACTTC,TRBV30,NA,NA,TRBJ2-7
CASSLEAGIRYGYTF,TGCGCCAGCAGCTTGGAGGCCGGTATAAGATATGGCTACACCTTC,TRBV5-1,NA,NA,TRBJ1-2
CASSPQRAPHEQYF,TGTGCCAGCAGCCCGCAGCGGGCGCCGCACGAGCAGTACTTC,TRBV5-4,NA,NA,TRBJ2-7
CASSLWTGRTDTQYF,TGTGCCAGCAGCCTTTGGACAGGGAGAACAGATACGCAGTATTTT,TRBV5-6,NA,TRBD1,TRBJ2-3
CASSLVGGRAYEQYF,TGCGCCAGCAGCTTGGTAGGGGGGAGAGCCTACGAGCAGTACTTC,TRBV5-1,NA,NA,TRBJ2-7
CASSLDGGSQPQHF,TGTGCCAGCAGCCTGGACGGAGGCAGTCAGCCCCAGCATTTT,TRBV7-9,NA,NA,TRBJ1-5
CALRISGAYEQYF,TGTGCCTTACGGATAAGCGGGGCCTACGAGCAGTACTTC,TRBV30,NA,TRBD2,TRBJ2-7
CSPGPQGGTEAFF,TGCAGCCCAGGTCCCCAGGGAGGGACTGAAGCTTTCTTT,TRBV29-1,NA,NA,TRBJ1-1
CASRSTGQETQYF,TGTGCCAGCAGATCGACAGGGCAAGAGACCCAGTACTTC,TRBV7-9,NA,TRBD1,TRBJ2-5
CASRKQGTSSYEQYF,TGTGCCAGCCGCAAACAGGGTACGAGCTCCTACGAGCAGTACTTC,TRBV11-2,NA,NA,TRBJ2-7